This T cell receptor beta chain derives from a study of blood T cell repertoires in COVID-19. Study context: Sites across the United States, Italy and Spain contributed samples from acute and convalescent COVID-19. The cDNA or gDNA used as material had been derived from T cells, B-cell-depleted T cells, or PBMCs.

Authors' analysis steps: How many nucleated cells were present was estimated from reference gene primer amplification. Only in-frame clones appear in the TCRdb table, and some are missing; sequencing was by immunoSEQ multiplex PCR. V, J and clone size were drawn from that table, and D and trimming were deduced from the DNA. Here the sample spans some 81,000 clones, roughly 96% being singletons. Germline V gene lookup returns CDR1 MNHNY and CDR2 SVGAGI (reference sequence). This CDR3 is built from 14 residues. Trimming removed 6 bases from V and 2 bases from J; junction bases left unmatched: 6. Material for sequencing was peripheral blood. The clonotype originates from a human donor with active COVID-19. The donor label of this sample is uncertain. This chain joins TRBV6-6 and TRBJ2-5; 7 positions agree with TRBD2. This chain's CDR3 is CASRASGRQETQYF. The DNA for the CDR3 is TGTGCCAGCAGGGCTAGCGGAAGGCAAGAGACCCAGTACTTC.